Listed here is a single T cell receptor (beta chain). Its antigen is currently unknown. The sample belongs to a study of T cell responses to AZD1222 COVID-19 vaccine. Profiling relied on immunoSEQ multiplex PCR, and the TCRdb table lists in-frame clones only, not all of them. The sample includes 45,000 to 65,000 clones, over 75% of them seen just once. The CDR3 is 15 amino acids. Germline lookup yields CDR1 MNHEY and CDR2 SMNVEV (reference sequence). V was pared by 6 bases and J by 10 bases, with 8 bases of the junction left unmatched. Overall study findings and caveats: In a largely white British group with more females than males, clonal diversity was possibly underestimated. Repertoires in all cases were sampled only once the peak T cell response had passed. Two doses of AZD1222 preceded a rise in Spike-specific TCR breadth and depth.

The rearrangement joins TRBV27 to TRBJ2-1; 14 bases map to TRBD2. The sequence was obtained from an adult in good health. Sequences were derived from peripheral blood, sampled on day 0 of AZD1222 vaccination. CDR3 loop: CASSRLAGGPEEQFF. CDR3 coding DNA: TGTGCCAGCAGCCGACTAGCGGGAGGGCCTGAGGAGCAGTTCTTC.